This section outlines one T cell receptor beta chain sequence together with its context. Its antigen is still unknown. The entry originates in a study of cytomegalovirus exposure and HLA in healthy donors. Study-wide results and caveats: The presence/absence work took it that sequencing depth was about the same across donors.

The CDR3 is 13 residues long. PCR primers comprised 60 Vbeta and 13 Jbeta primers. Assay: immunoSEQ multiplex PCR; the TCRdb copy retains only in-frame clones and omits some. The sample yields 200,000 to 250,000 clones, roughly 83% seen once. Input material: PBMCs. This clonotype originated in a boy under 10 years old in good health and CMV-seronegative. The chain carries TRBV21-1 and TRBJ1-5. TRBV21-1 is listed as a pseudogene. The CDR3 coding sequence is TGTGCCAGCAGCCCGGGAGGCAATCAGCCCCAGCATTTT. Encoded protein: CASSPGGNQPQHF.